This T cell receptor beta chain came from a study of radiation and T cells in renal cell carcinoma. Time point denoted: blood 4 weeks post-SBRT, at nephrectomy. Indicated treatment: 15 Gy SBRT to primary tumor, nephrectomy 4 weeks later. Radiation-treated patients gave blood at baseline, week 2 and week 4. The tumor was a clear cell renal cell carcinoma. Repertoires were generated with immunoSEQ multiplex PCR, while TCRdb's copy carries only in-frame clones and drops some. Of about 74,000 clones in the sample, approximately 90% were seen once. Sequences were derived from blood, sampled from a patient whose treatment included radiotherapy and nephrectomy. The TCR was taken from a woman aged 70-85 years with renal cell carcinoma.

The chain's CDR3 is CASRKGEMYQETQYF. In nucleotides, the CDR3 is TGTGCCAGCAGGAAGGGGGAGATGTACCAAGAGACCCAGTACTTC. This sequence joins TRBV2 and TRBJ2-5; D perhaps matches TRBD1 (6 bases). The CDR3 length is 15 residues. Trimming left V 6 bases short and J 0 bases short, with 14 bases between. Per germline, CDR1 SNHLY and CDR2 FYNNEI.